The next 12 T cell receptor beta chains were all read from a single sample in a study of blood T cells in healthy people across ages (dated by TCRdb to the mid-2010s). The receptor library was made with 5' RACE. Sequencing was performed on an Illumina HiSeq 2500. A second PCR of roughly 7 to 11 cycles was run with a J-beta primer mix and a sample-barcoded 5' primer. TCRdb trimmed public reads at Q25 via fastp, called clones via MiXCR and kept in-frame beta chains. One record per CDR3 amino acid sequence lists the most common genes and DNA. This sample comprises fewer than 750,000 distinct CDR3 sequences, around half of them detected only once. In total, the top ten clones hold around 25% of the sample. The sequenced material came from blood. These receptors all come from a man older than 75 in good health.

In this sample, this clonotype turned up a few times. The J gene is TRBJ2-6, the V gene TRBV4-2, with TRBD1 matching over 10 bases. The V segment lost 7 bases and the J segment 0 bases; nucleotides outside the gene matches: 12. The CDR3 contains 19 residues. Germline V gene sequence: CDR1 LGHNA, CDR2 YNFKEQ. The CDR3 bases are TGTGCCAGCACCTCCGAGAGGACAGGGGGATTCTCTGGGGCCAACGTCCTGACTTTC. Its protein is CASTSERTGGFSGANVLTF.

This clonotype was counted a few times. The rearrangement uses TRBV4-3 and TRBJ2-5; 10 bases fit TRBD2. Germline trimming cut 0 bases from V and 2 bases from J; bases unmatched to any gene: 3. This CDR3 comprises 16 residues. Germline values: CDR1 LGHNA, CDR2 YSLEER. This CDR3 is CASSQESSGGQETQYF. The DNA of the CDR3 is TGCGCCAGCAGCCAAGAGTCTAGCGGGGGACAAGAGACCCAGTACTTC.

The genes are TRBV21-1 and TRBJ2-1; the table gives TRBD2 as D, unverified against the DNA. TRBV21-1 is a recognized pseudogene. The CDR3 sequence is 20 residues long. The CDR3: CASSNLSTPFLAGVYNEQFF. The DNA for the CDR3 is TGTGCCAGCAGCAACTTGTCGACTCCCTTTCTAGCGGGAGTCTACAATGAGCAGTTCTTC.

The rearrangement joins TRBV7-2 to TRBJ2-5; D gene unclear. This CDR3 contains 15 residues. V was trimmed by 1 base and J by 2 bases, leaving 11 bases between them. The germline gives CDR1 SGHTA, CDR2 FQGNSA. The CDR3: CASSLGPKGQETQYF. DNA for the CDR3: TGTGCCAGCAGCTTAGGACCAAAAGGGCAAGAGACCCAGTACTTC.

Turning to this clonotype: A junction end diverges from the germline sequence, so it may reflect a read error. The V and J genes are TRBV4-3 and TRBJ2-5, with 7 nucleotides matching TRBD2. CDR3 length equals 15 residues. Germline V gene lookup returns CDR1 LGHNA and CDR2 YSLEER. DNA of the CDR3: TGCGCCAGCGGCCAAGATTCCGTAGCGGGAGAGACCCAGTACTTC. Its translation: CASGQDSVAGETQYF.

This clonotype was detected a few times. The CDR3 sequence is CSARAPEQPRHEQFF. In DNA, the CDR3 is TGCAGTGCTAGAGCCCCCGAACAGCCTAGGCATGAGCAGTTCTTC. The V call is TRBV20-1, the J call TRBJ2-1; D not resolved. CDR1 is DFQATT and CDR2 is SNEGSKA in the germline V gene (reference sequence). This CDR3 has 15 amino acids. V was pared by 1 base and J by 8 bases, with 18 bases between.

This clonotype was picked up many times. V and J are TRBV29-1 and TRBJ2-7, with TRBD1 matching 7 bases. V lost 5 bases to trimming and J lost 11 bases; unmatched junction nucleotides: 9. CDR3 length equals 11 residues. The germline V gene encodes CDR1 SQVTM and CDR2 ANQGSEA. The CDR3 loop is CSVSSGGTKYF. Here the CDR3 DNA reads TGCAGCGTTTCCTCAGGGGGAACGAAGTACTTC.

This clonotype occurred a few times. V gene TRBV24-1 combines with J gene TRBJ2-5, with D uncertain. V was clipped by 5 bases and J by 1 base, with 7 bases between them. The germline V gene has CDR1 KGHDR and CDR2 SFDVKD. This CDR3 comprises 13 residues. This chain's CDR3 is CATSGQPQETQYF. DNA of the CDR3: TGTGCCACCAGTGGGCAGCCCCAAGAGACCCAGTACTTC.

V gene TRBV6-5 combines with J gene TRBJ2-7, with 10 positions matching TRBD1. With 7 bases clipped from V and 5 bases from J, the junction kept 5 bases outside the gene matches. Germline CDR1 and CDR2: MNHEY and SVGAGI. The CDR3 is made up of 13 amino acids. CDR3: CASNRQGAHEQYF. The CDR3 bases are TGTGCCAGCAACAGACAGGGGGCCCACGAGCAGTACTTC.

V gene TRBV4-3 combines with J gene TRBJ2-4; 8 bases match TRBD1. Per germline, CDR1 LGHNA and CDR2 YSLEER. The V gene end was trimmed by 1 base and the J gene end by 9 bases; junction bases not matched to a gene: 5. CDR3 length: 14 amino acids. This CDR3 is CASSQGRQGPIQYF. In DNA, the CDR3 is TGCGCCAGCAGCCAAGGCAGACAGGGGCCCATTCAGTACTTC.

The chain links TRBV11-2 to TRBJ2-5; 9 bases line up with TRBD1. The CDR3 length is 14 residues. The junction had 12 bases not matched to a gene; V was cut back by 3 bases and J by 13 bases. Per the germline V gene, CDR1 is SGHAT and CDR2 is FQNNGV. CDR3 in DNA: TGTGCCAGCAGCTTTTCGGGACAGGGAAATGAGCGGTACTTC. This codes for CASSFSGQGNERYF.

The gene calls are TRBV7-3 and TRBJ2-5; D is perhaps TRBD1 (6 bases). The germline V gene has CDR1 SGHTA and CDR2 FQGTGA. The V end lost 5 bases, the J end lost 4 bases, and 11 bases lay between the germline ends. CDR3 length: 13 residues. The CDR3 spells CASSTGQTETQYF. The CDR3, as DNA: TGTGCCAGCAGCACAGGACAGACAGAGACCCAGTACTTC.